The clone carrying this T cell receptor beta chain has more than one count but fewer than ten. This entry belongs to a study of T cell changes during pregnancy in multiple sclerosis. The CDR3 contains 10 residues. Germline CDR1 is SNHLY and CDR2 is FYNNEI. V lost 10 bases, J lost 8 bases, and 11 bases lay in between. Measured with immunoSEQ multiplex PCR; TCRdb has only the in-frame clones, and not every one. The repertoire holds about 49,000 clones, with 85% to 90% as singletons. The receptor was isolated from a female donor in good health, enrolled as a control in a pregnancy study. The sample was peripheral blood, taken after pregnancy. The V and J genes are TRBV2 and TRBJ1-2; D is undetermined. CDR3 in amino acids: CATSLQGYTF. The CDR3 region has the DNA TGTGCCACCTCTTTGCAGGGCTACACCTTC.